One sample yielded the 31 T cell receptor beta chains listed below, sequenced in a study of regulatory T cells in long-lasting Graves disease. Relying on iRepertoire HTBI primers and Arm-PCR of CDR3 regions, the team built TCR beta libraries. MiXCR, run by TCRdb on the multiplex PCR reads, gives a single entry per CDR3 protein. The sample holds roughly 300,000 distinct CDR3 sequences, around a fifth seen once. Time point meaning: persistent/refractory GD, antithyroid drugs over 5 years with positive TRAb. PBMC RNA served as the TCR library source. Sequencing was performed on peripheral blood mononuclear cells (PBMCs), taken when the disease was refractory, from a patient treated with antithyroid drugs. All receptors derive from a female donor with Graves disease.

The CDR3: CASEGGDVQGETQYF. The CDR3 coding sequence is TGCGCCAGCGAGGGGGGGGATGTTCAGGGCGAGACCCAGTACTTC. The rearrangement uses TRBV10-1 and TRBJ2-5; D perhaps matches TRBD2 (7 bases). Between the trimmed V and J ends, which lost 8 bases and 5 bases, there was a span of 21 bases. This CDR3 contains 15 residues. The V gene's germline CDR1 is WNHNN and CDR2 SYGVQD (reference sequence).

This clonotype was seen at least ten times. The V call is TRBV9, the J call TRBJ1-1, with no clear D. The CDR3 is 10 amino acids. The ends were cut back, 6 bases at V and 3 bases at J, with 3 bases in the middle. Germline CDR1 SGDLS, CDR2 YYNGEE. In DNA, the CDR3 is TGTGCCAGCAATCACACTGAAGCTTTCTTT. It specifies CASNHTEAFF.

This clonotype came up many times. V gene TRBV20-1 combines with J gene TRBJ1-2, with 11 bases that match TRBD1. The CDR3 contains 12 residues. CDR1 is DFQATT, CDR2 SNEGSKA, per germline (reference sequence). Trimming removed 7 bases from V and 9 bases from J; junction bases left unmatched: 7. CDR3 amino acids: CSVEDRGLSYTF. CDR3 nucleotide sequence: TGCAGTGTAGAGGACAGGGGGCTGAGCTACACCTTC.

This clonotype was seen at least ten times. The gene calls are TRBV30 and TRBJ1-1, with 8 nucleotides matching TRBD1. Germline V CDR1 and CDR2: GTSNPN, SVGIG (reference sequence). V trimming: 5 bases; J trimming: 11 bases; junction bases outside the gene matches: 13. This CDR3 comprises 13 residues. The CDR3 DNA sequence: TGTGCCTGGGTGAGGGACAGGAGATCCCGGGCTTTCTTT. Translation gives CAWVRDRRSRAFF. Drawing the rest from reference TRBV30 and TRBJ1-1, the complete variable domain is SQTIHQWPATLVQPVGSPLSLECTVEGTSNPNLYWYRQAAGRGLQLLFYSVGIGQISSEVPQNLSASRPQDRQFILSSKKLLLSDSGFYLCAWVRDRRSRAFFGQGTRLTVV.

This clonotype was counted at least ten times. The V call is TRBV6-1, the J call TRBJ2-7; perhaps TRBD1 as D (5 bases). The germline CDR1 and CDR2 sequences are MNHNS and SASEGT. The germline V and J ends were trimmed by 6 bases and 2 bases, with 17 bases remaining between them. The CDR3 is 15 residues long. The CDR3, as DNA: TGTGCCAGCAGCGCTCAGCCTGGACAAGCCTACGAGCAGTACTTC. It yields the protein CASSAQPGQAYEQYF.

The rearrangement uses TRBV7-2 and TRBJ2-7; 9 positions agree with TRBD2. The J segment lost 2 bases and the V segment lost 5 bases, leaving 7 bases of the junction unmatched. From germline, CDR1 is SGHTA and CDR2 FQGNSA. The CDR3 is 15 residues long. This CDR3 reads CASSQGTSSAYEQYF. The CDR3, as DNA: TGTGCCAGCAGCCAGGGGACTAGCTCAGCCTACGAGCAGTACTTC.

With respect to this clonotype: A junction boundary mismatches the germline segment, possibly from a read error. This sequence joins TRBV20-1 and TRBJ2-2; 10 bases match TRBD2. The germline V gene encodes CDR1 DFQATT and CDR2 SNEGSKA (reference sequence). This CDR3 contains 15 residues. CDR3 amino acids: CGAQAGGPVTGELFF. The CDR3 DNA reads TGCGGTGCTCAAGCGGGAGGGCCCGTCACCGGGGAGCTGTTTTTT.

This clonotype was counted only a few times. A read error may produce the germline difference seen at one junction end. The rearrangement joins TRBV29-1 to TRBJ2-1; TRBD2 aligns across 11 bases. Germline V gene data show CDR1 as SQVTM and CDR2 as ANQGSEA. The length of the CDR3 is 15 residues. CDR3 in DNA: TGCAGCGCTGAACTAGCGGGAGTAAACTACAATGAGCAGTTCTTC. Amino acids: CSAELAGVNYNEQFF.

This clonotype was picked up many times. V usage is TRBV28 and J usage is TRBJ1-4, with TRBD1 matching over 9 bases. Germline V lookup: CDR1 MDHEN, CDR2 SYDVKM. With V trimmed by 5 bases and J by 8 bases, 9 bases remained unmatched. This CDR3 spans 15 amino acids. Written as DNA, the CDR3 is TGTGCCAGCAGTCCACAGGGGGCATTGGGGGAAAAACTGTTTTTT. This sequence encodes CASSPQGALGEKLFF.

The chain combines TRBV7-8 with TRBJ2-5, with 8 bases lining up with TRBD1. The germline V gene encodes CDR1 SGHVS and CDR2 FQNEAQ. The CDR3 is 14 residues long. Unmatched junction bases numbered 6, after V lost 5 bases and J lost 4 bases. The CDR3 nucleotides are TGTGCCAGCAGCGATCCCAGGGGGCGAGAGACCCAGTACTTC. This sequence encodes CASSDPRGRETQYF.

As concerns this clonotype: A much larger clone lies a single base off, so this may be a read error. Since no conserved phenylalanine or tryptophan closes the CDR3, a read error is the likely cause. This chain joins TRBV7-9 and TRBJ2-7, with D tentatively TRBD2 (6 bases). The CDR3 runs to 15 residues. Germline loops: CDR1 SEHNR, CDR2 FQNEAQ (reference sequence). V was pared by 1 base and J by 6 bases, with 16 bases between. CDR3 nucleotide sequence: TGTGCCAGCAGCTTAGGGTCTCCCGGAGGGGCCGAGCAGTACCTC. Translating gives CASSLGSPGGAEQYL.

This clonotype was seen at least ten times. Here the CDR3 DNA reads TGTGCCAGCAGCTTACTCGGTGACGGCTACACCTTC. It is translated as CASSLLGDGYTF. This chain connects TRBV28 to TRBJ1-2; no definite D call. The CDR3 runs to 12 residues. Germline V gives CDR1 MDHEN, CDR2 SYDVKM. Deletions cut 6 bases from V and 8 bases from J, with 13 bases between.

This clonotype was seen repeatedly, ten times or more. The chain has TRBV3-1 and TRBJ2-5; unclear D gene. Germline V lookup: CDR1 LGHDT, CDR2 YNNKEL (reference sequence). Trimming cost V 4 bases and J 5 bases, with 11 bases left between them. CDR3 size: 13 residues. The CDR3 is CASSLINGETQYF. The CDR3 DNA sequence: TGTGCCAGCAGCCTAATAAATGGGGAGACCCAGTACTTC.

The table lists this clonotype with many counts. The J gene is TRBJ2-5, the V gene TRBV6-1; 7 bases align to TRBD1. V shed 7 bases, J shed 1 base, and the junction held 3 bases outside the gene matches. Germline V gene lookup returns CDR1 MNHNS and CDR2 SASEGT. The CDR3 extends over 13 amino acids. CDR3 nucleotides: TGTGCCAGCAACAGGGACAGCCAAGAGACCCAGTACTTC. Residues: CASNRDSQETQYF.

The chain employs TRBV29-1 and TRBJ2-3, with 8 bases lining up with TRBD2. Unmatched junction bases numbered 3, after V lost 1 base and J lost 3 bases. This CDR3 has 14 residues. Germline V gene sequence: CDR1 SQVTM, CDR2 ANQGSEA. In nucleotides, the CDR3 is TGCAGCGTTGAAGCGGGAGGGCGAACAGATACGCAGTATTTT. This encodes CSVEAGGRTDTQYF.

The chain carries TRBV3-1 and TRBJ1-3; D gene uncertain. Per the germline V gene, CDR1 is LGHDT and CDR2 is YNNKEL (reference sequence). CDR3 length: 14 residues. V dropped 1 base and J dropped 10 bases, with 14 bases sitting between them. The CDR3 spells CASSQGTLWSTIYF. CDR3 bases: TGTGCCAGCAGCCAAGGGACCCTGTGGTCGACCATATATTTT.

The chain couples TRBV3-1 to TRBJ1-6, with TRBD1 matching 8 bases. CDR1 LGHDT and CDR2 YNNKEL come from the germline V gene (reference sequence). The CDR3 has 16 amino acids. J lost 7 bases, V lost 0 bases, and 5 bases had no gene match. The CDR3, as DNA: TGTGCCAGCAGCCAAGAGGCAGGACAGGGAAATTCACCCCTCCACTTT. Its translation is CASSQEAGQGNSPLHF.

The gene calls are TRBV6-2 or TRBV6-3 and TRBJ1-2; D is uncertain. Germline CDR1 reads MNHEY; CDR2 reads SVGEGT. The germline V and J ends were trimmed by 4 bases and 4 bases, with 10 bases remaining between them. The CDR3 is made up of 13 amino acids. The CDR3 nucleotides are TGTGCCAGCAGTTCCGCCAGGAGCTATGGCTACACCTTC. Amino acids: CASSSARSYGYTF.

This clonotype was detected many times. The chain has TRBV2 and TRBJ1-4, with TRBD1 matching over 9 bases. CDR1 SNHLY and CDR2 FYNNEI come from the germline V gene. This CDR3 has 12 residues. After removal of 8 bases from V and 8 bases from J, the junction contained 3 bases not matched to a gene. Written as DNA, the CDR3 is TGTGCCAGCCGGGACAGGGTGGAAAAACTGTTTTTT. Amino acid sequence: CASRDRVEKLFF.

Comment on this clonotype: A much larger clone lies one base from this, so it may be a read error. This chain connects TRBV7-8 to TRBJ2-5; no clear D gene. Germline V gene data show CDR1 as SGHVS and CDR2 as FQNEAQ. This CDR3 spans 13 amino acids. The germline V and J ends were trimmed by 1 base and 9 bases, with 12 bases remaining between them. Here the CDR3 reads CASSLETVRAQYF. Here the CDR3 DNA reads TGTGCCAGCAGCTTAGAAACGGTTCGGGCCCAGTACTTC.

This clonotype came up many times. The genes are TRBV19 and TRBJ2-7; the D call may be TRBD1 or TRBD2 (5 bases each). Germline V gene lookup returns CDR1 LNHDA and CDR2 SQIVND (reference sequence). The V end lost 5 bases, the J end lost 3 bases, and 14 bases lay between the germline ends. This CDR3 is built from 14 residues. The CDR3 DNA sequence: TGTGCCAGTAGTGGGAGTCAGGGCCGCTACGAGCAGTACTTC. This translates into CASSGSQGRYEQYF.

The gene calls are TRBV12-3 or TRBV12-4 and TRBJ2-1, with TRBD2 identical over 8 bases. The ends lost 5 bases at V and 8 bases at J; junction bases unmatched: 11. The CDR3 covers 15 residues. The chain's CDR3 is CASSPLLLREDEQFF. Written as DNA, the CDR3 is TGTGCCAGCAGTCCACTCCTTTTGCGGGAGGATGAGCAGTTCTTC.

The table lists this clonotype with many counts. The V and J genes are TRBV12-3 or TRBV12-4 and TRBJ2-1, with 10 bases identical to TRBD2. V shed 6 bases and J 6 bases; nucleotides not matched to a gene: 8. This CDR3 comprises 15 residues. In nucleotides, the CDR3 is TGTGCCAGCAGCACAGGGGTAGCGGGAGGCAATGAGCAGTTCTTC. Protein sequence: CASSTGVAGGNEQFF.

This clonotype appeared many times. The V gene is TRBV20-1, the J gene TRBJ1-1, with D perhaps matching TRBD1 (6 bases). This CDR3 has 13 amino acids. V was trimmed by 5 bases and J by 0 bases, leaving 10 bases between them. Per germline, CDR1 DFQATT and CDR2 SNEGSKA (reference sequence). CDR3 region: CSAAGQLNTEAFF. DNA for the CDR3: TGCAGTGCTGCAGGACAGTTGAACACTGAAGCTTTCTTT.

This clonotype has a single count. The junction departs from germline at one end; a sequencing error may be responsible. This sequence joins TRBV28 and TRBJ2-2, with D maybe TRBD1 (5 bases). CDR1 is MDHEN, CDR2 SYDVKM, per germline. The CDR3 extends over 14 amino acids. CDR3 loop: CASSFFRDTGELFF. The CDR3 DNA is TGTGCCAGTAGTTTCTTCAGGGACACCGGGGAGCTGTTTTTT.

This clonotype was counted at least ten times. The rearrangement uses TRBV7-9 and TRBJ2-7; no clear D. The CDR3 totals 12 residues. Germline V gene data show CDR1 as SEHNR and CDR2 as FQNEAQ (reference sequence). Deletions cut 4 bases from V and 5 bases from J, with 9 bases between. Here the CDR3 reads CASSSLGDEQYF. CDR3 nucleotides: TGTGCCAGCAGCTCGCTAGGAGACGAGCAGTACTTC.

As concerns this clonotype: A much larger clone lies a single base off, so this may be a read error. The CDR3 is CVSSQGDRSSPNYGYTF. The DNA for the CDR3 is TGCGTCAGCAGCCAAGGGGACAGGTCCTCCCCTAACTATGGCTACACCTTC. This sequence joins TRBV4-1 and TRBJ1-2; 8 bases are shared with TRBD1. CDR3 length: 17 amino acids. CDR1 is MGHRA, CDR2 YSYEKL, per germline.

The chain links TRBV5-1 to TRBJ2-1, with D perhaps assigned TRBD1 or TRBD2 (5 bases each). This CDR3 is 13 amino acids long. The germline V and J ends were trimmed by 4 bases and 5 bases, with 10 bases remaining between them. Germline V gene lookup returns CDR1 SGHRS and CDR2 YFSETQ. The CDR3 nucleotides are TGCGCCAGCAGCCAGGGACCAAACAATGAGCAGTTCTTC. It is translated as CASSQGPNNEQFF.

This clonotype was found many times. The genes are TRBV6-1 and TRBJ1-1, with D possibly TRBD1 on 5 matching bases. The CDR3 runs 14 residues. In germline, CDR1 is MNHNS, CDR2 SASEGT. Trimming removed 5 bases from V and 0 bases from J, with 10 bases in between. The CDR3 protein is CASSPRGMNTEAFF. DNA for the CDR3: TGTGCCAGCAGTCCGAGGGGAATGAACACTGAAGCTTTCTTT.

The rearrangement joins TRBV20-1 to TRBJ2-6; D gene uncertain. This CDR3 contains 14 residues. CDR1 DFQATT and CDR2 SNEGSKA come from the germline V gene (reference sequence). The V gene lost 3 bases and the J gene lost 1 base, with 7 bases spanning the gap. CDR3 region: CSASKESGANVLTF. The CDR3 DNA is TGCAGTGCTAGTAAAGAGTCTGGGGCCAACGTCCTGACTTTC.

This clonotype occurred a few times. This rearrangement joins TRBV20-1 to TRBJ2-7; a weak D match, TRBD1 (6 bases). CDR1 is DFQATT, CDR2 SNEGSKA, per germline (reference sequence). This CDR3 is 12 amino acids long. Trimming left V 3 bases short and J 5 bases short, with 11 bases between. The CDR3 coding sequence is TGCAGTGCTAGTTCCGGGACAAACGAGCAGTACTTC. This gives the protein CSASSGTNEQYF.